This entry describes one T cell receptor (beta chain). Its antigen is not known. This specimen comes from a study of T cell repertoires in cytomegalovirus infection. Per germline, CDR1 MGHRA and CDR2 YSYEKL. V was pared by 7 bases and J by 0 bases, with 13 bases of the junction left unmatched. This CDR3 is built from 19 residues. TCRdb used MiXCR to reprocess the reads, holding one entry per CDR3 protein. The table includes 700,000 to 850,000 distinct CDR3 sequences, approximately 29% detected once. This rearrangement joins TRBV4-1 to TRBJ2-1; 12 bases fit TRBD1. The TCR sequence derives from a human donor in good health (CMV status not recorded). Some clones in this sample may be carry-over from other donors' samples. This material consisted of cultured CD8+ T cells from PBMCs, taken from culture after CMV antigen stimulation. DNA for the CDR3: TGCGCCAGCACCCTAAGAGGGACAGGGGGCCCCTTCTCCTACAATGAGCAGTTCTTC. Its translation is CASTLRGTGGPFSYNEQFF.